This T cell receptor (beta chain) was profiled in a study of blood T cells in healthy people across ages. Study outcomes and limitations: It was found that TCR beta diversity correlated strongly with the percentage of naive T cells. Naive CD4+ cells and diversity were both higher in long-lived donors than in aged donors.

CDR1 is LGHDT and CDR2 is YNNKEL in the germline V gene (reference sequence). This CDR3 has 17 amino acids. V gave up 1 base and J gave up 0 bases, with 14 bases separating them. Concerning this clonotype: No antigen is known for it.

Together with a sample-barcoded 5' primer, a J-beta primer mix was included in a second PCR lasting roughly 6 to 12 cycles. Carrying 12 random nucleotides, a template-switch adaptor labeled each individual cDNA molecule. MiXCR, applied by TCRdb to the 5' RACE reads, yields one record per CDR3 protein. The sample consists of approximately 820,000 distinct CDR3 sequences, roughly 44% of them appearing once. V gene TRBV3-1 combines with J gene TRBJ2-3; D gene unclear. The TCR originated in a man aged 60 to 69 in good health. The sequenced sample was blood. The chain's CDR3 is CASSQGSAGVSTDTQYF. In DNA form, the CDR3 reads TGTGCCAGCAGCCAAGGATCGGCTGGCGTCAGCACAGATACGCAGTATTTT.